The text below deals with one T cell receptor (beta chain). The sample is drawn from a study of T cells in localized non-small cell lung cancer. Germline V gene data show CDR1 as SGHTA and CDR2 as FQGNSA. The CDR3 loop spans 15 amino acids. With V trimmed by 6 bases and J by 0 bases, 5 bases remained unmatched. The protocol was immunoSEQ multiplex PCR, while the TCRdb copy is restricted to in-frame clones and leaves out a portion. The profile shows 1,500 to 2,500 clones, 21% of them singletons. This receptor was identified in a woman aged 40 to 75 with stage I lung adenocarcinoma. The chain uses TRBV7-2 and TRBJ2-7; 10 bases agree with TRBD2. The starting material was normal lung tissue next to the tumor, obtained before any cancer treatment. CDR3 coding DNA: TGTGCCAGCAGTACTAGCGGGGTAAGCTCCTACGAGCAGTACTTC. This gives the protein CASSTSGVSSYEQYF. Drawing the rest from reference TRBV7-2 and TRBJ2-7, the complete variable domain is GAGVSQSPSNKVTEKGKDVELRCDPISGHTALYWYRQSLGQGLEFLIYFQGNSAPDKSGLPSDRFSAERTGGSVSTLTIQRTQQEDSAVYLCASSTSGVSSYEQYFGPGTRLTVT.